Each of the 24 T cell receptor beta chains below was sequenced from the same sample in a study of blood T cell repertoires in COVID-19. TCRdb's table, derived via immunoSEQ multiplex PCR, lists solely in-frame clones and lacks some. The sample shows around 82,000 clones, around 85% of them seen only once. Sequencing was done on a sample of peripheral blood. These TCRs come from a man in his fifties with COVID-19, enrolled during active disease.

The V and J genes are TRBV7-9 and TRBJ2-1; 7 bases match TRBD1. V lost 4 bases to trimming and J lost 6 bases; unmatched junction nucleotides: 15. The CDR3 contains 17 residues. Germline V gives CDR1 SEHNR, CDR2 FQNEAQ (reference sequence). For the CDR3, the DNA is TGTGCCAGCAGCTCAATACAAAAGAGAGGGGGCGGCAATGAGCAGTTCTTC. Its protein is CASSSIQKRGGGNEQFF.

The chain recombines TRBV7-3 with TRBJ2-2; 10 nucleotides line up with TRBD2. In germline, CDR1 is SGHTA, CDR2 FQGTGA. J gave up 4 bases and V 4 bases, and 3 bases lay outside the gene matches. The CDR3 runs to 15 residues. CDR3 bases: TGTGCCAGCAGCTCGGGACTAGCGAGCACCGGGGAGCTGTTTTTT. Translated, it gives CASSSGLASTGELFF.

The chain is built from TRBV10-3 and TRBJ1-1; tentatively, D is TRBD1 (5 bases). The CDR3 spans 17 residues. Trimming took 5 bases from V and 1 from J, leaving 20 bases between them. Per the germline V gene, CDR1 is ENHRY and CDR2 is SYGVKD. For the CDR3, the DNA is TGTGCCATCAGTCCGGGACTTCAATTTGGATCGAACACTGAAGCTTTCTTT. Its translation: CAISPGLQFGSNTEAFF.

The CDR3 here is CASSGRTGKVTEAFF. The CDR3 nucleotides read TGTGCCAGTAGTGGACGGACAGGGAAAGTAACTGAAGCTTTCTTT. The rearrangement joins TRBV19 to TRBJ1-1, with TRBD1 matching 8 bases. V shed 5 bases, J shed 5 bases, and the junction held 10 bases outside the gene matches. This CDR3 is built from 15 residues. Germline assignment: CDR1 LNHDA and CDR2 SQIVND (reference sequence).

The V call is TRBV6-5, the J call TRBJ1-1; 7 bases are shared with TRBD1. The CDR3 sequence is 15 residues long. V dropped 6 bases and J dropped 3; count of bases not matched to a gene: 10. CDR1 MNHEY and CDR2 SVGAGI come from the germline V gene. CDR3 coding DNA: TGTGCCAGCAGAGTAGACAGGGTGAGTGACACTGAAGCTTTCTTT. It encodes CASRVDRVSDTEAFF.

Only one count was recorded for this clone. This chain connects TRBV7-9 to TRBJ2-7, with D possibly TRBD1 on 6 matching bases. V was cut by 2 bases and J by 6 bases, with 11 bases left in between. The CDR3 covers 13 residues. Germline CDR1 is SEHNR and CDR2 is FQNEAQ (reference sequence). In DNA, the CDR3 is TGTGCCAGCAGCTTAACAGGGAGCTCCGAGCAGTACTTC. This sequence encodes CASSLTGSSEQYF.

The CDR3, as DNA: TGTGCCAGCAGTGCCCGACGGGGTGGCTACACCTTC. This codes for CASSARRGGYTF. The chain uses TRBV2 and TRBJ1-2; no clear D. The CDR3 is 12 residues long. Trimming removed 4 bases at V and 7 bases at J, with 10 bases between. CDR1 is SNHLY, CDR2 FYNNEI, per germline.

This chain's CDR3 is CASSIVGGGTGELFF. CDR3 DNA: TGTGCCAGTAGTATCGTGGGAGGCGGAACCGGGGAGCTGTTTTTT. The chain recombines TRBV19 with TRBJ2-2; TRBD2 might be the D (6 bases). Per the germline V gene, CDR1 is LNHDA and CDR2 is SQIVND (reference sequence). The CDR3 runs 15 residues. V lost 3 bases, J lost 5 bases, and 13 bases lay in between.

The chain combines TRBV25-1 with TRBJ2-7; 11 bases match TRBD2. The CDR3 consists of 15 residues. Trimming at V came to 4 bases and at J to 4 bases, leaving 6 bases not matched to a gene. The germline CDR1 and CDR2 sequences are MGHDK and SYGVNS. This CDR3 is CASSASGTSGYEQYF. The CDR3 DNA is TGTGCCAGCAGTGCCTCCGGGACTAGCGGATACGAGCAGTACTTC.

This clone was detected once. CDR3 DNA: TGTGCCACACACAGGGGCGAGGGATCTGGAAACACCATATATTTT. Protein sequence: CATHRGEGSGNTIYF. The rearrangement joins TRBV2 to TRBJ1-3; 7 bases line up with TRBD1. The J segment lost 1 base and the V segment lost 10 bases, leaving 10 bases of the junction unmatched. CDR3 size: 15 residues. Germline CDR1 SNHLY, CDR2 FYNNEI.

CDR3 residues: CASSPRLAESSYEQYF. Written as DNA, the CDR3 is TGTGCCAGCAGCCCGCGACTAGCGGAGAGCTCCTACGAGCAGTACTTC. This chain joins TRBV7-6 and TRBJ2-7; TRBD2 aligns across 9 bases. This CDR3 region has 16 residues. The germline gives CDR1 SGHVS, CDR2 FNYEAQ. V dropped 5 bases and J dropped 0; count of bases not matched to a gene: 8.

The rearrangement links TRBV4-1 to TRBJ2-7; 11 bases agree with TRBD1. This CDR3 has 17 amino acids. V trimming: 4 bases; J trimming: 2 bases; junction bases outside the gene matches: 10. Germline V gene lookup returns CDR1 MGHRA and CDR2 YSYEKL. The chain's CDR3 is CASSPPRPGQGAYEQYF. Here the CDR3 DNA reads TGCGCCAGCAGCCCCCCCCGGCCGGGACAGGGGGCCTACGAGCAGTACTTC.

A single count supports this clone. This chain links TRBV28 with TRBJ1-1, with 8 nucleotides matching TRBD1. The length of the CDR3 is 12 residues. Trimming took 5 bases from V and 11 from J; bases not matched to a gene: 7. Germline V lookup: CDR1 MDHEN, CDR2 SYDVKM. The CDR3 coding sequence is TGTGCCAGCAGTCTCGGACAGGGTGGGGCTTTCTTT. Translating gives CASSLGQGGAFF.

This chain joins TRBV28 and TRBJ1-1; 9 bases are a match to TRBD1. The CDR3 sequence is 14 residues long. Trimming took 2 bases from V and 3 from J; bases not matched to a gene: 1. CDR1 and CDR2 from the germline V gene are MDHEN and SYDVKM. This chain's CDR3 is CASSLGTGYTEAFF. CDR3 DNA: TGTGCCAGCAGTTTAGGGACAGGGTACACTGAAGCTTTCTTT.

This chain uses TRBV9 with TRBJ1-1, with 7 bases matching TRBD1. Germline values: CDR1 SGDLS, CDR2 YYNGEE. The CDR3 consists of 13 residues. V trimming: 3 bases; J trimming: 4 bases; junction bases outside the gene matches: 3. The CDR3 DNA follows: TGTGCCAGCAGCGCTACAGGGGCCACTGAAGCTTTCTTT. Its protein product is CASSATGATEAFF.

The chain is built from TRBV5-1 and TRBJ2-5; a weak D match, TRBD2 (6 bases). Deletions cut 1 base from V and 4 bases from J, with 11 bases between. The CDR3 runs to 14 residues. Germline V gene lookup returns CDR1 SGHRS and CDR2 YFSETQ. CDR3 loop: CASSLSGTRETQYF. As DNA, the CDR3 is TGCGCCAGCAGCTTGTCCGGGACTCGAGAGACCCAGTACTTC.

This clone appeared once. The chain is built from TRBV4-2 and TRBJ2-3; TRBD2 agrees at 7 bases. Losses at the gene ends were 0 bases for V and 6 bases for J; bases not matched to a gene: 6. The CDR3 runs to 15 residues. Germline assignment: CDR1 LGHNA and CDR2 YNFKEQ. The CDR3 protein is CASSQEGLDGDTQYF. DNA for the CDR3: TGTGCCAGCAGCCAAGAAGGACTAGACGGCGATACGCAGTATTTT.

The CDR3 nucleotides read TGTGCCAGCAGGAGCGGGCGGAACTCTGGAAACACCATATATTTT. Its translation: CASRSGRNSGNTIYF. The chain uses TRBV6-5 and TRBJ1-3, with D uncertain. CDR1 and CDR2 from the germline V gene are MNHEY and SVGAGI. The CDR3 is 15 amino acids. V was clipped by 6 bases and J by 0 bases, with 12 bases between them.

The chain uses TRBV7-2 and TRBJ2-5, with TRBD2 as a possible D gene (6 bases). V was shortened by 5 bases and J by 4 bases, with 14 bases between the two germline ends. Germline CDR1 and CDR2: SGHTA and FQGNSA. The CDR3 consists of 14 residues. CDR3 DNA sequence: TGTGCCAGCAGCCGGAGGGAGTGGGGAGAGACCCAGTACTTC. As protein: CASSRREWGETQYF.

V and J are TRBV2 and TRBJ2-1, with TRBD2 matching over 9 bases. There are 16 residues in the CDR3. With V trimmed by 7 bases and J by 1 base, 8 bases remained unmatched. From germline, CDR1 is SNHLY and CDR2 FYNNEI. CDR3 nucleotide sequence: TGTGCCAGCAACCCCGATAGCGGGAGTTCCTACAATGAGCAGTTCTTC. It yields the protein CASNPDSGSSYNEQFF.

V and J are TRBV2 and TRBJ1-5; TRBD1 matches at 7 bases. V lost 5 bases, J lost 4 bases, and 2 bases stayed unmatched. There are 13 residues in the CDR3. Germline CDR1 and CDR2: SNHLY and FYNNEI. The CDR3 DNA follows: TGTGCCAGCAGTCCGGGACAGAATCAGCCCCAGCATTTT. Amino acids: CASSPGQNQPQHF.

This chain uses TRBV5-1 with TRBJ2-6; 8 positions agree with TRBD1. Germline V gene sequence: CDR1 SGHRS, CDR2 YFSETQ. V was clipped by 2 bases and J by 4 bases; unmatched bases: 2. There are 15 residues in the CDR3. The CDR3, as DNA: TGCGCCAGCAGCTTTCAGGGGGCCGGGGCCAACGTCCTGACTTTC. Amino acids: CASSFQGAGANVLTF.

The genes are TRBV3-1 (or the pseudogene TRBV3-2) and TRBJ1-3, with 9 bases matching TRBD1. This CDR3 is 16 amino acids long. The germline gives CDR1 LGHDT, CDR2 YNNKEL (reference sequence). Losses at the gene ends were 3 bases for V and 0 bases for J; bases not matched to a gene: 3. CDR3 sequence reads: CASSQVQGASGNTIYF. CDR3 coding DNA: TGTGCCAGCAGCCAGGTACAGGGGGCCTCTGGAAACACCATATATTTT.

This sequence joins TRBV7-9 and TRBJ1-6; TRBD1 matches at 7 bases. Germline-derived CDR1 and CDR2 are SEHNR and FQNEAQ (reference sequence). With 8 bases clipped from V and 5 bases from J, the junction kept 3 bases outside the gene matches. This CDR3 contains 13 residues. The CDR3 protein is CASSGQNNSPLHF. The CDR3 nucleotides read TGTGCCAGCTCGGGACAGAATAATTCACCCCTCCACTTT.